This T cell receptor (beta chain) was sequenced in a study of T-cell reconstitution after alpha-beta-depleted transplantation in children. Unique molecular identifiers were incorporated into the prepared TCRbeta library. TCRdb recomputed calls from the PCR reads with MiXCR, one row per CDR3 protein. This table holds a few hundred thousand distinct CDR3 sequences, around 25% found once. Study outcomes and limitations: The authors attributed T-cell counts and diversity one year after transplant mostly to newly produced T cells. Several patients had high TCRbeta diversity at day 60; it came from surviving recipient T cells and thymic progenitors. Several hundred graft clones that had expanded were reportedly the source of alpha-beta T cells about two months after transplant.

Trimming took 8 bases from V and 9 from J; bases not matched to a gene: 15. CDR1 is DFQATT, CDR2 SNEGSKA, per germline (reference sequence). The CDR3 is made up of 14 amino acids. This clonotype was observed a handful of times. Its antigen remains unknown. The TCR comes from a male patient younger than 18 who had a stem cell transplant for acute lymphoblastic leukemia, so the T cells may come from the graft donor. The specimen comprised PBMCs, mostly from graft donor cells, sampled 180 days after TCRalphabeta/CD19-depleted stem cell transplant. The V and J genes are TRBV20-1 and TRBJ2-1, with TRBD2 matching 8 bases. For the CDR3, the DNA is TGCAGTCTCCCGGGGACTAGTTCTTGGGGTGAGCAGTTCTTC. It yields the protein CSLPGTSSWGEQFF.